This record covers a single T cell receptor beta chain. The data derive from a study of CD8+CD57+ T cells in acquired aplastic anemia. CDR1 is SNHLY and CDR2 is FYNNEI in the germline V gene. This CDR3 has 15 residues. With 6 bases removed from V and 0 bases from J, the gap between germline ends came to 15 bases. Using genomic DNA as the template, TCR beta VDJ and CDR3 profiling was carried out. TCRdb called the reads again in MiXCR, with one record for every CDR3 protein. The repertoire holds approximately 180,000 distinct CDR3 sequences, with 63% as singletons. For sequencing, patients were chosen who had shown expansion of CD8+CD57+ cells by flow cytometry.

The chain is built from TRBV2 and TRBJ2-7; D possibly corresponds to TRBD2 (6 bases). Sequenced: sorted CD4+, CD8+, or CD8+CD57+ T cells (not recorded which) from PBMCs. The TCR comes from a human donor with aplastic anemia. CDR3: CASSVGGTASYEQYF. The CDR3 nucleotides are TGTGCCAGCAGCGTCGGAGGGACGGCCTCCTACGAGCAGTACTTC.